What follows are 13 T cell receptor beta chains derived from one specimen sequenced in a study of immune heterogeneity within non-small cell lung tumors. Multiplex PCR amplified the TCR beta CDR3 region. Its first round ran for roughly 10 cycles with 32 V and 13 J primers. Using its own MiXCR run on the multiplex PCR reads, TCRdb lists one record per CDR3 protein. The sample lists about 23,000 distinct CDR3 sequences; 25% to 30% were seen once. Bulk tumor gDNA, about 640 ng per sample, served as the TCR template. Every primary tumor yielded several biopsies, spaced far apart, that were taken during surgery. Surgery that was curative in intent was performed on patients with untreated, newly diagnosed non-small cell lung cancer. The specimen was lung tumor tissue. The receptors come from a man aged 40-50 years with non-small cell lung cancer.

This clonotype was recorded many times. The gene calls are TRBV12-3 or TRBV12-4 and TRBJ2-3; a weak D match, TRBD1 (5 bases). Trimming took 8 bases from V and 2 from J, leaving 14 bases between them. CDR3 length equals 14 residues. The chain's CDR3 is CASFLDSTTDTQYF. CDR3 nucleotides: TGTGCCAGCTTCCTTGACAGCACCACAGATACGCAGTATTTT.

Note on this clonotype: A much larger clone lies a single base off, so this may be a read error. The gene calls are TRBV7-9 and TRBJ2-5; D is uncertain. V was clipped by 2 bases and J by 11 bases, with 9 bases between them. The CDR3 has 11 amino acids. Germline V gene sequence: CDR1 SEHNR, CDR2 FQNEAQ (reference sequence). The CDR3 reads CASSLTDEQYF. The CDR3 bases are TGTGCCAGCAGCTTAACGGATGAGCAGTACTTC.

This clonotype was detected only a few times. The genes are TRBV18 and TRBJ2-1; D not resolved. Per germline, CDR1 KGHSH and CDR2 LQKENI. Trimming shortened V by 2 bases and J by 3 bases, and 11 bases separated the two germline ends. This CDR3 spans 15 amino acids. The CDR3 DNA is TGTGCCAGCTCACCAATGTTATCAGACTACAATGAGCAGTTCTTC. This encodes CASSPMLSDYNEQFF.

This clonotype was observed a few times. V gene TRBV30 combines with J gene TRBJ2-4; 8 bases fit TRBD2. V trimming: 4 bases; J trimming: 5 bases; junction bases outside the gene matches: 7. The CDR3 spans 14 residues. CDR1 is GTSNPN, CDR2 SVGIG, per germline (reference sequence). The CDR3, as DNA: TGTGCCTGGACATTAGCGGGATCGGAAAACATTCAGTACTTC. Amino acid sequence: CAWTLAGSENIQYF.

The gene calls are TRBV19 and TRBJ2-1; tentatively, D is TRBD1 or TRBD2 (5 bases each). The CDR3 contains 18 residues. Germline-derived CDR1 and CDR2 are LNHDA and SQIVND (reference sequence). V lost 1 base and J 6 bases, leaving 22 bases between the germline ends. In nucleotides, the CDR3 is TGTGCCAGTAGTATAGTTGAGGGGTCGCGGTGGGGGTTCAATGAGCAGTTCTTC. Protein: CASSIVEGSRWGFNEQFF.

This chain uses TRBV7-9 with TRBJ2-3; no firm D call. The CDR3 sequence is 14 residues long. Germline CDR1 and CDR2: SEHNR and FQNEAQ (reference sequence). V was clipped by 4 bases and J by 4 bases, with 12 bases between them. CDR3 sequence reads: CASSSRSMSDTQYF. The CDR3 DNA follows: TGTGCCAGCAGCTCCCGGAGTATGTCAGATACGCAGTATTTT.

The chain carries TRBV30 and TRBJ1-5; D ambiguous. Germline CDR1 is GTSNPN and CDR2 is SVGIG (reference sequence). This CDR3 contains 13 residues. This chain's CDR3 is CNWSLQVNQPQHF. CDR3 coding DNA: TGTAACTGGAGTTTACAAGTAAATCAGCCCCAGCATTTT.

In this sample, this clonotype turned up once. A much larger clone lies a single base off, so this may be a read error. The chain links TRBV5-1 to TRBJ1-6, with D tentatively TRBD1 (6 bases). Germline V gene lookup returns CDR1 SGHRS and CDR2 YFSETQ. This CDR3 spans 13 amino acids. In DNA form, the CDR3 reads TGCGCCAGCAGCCCGAGGGGGGATTCACCCGTCCACTTT. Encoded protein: CASSPRGDSPVHF.

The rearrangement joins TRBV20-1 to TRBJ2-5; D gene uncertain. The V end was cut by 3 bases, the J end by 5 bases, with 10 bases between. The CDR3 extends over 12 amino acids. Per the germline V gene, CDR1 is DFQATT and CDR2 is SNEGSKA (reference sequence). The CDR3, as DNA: TGCAGTGCTAGTTGGGGAAGCGAGACCCAGTACTTC. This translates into CSASWGSETQYF.

The DNA for the CDR3 is TGTGCCAGCTCACAAAGGACTAGCGAACAAGAGACCCAGTACTTC. This gives the protein CASSQRTSEQETQYF. The genes are TRBV18 and TRBJ2-5; 9 nucleotides match TRBD2. CDR3 size: 15 residues. Losses at the gene ends were 4 bases for V and 2 bases for J; bases not matched to a gene: 5. In germline, CDR1 is KGHSH, CDR2 LQKENI.

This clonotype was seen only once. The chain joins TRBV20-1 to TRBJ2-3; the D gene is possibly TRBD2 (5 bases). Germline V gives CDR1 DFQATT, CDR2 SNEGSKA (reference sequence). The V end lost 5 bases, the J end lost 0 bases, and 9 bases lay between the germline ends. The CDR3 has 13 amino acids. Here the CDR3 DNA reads TGCAGTGCTCCCTGGACTAGCACAGATACGCAGTATTTT. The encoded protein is CSAPWTSTDTQYF.

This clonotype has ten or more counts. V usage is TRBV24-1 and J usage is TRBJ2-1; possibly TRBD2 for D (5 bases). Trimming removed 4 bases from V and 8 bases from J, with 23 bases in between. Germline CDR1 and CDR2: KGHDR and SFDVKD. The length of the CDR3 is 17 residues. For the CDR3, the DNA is TGTGCCACCAGTGACTCATCCCTAGGACGGAGGTGGTATGAGCAGTTCTTC. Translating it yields CATSDSSLGRRWYEQFF.

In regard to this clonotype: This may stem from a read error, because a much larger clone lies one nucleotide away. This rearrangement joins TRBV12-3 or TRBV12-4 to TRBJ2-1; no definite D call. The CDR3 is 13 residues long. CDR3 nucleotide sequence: TGTGCCAGCAGTCCCAACCGTTGGAATGAGCAGATCTTC. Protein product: CASSPNRWNEQIF.